The 21 T cell receptor beta chains listed next were all sequenced from one sample in a study of shared clonotypes between healthy human individuals. Terminally differentiated effector memory CD45RA+ cells were excluded from the naive CD8 cells, which were CD45RO-negative and positively selected for CCR7. Libraries were prepared by immunoSEQ multiplex PCR; TCRdb keeps only in-frame clonotypes and omits some of them. The table includes over 2 million clones, approximately 94% detected once. The source material was naive CD8+ T cells sorted from blood. The receptors shown here come from a man between 18 and 29 years old in good health.

The chain employs TRBV2 and TRBJ2-1, with D possibly TRBD2 on 6 matching bases. V was cut by 4 bases and J by 0 bases, with 7 bases left in between. This CDR3 spans 14 amino acids. Germline-derived CDR1 and CDR2 are SNHLY and FYNNEI. The CDR3 nucleotides read TGTGCCAGCAGTGGGGAGGCCTCCTACAATGAGCAGTTCTTC. Encoded protein: CASSGEASYNEQFF.

The table lists this clone with a few counts. Additional DNA sequences in this sample encode the identical CDR3. In DNA, the CDR3 is TGTGCCAGCAGCTTAGTCGGAGACTATGGCTACACCTTC. This translates into CASSLVGDYGYTF. The chain links TRBV11-2 to TRBJ1-2, with D unresolved. The CDR3 runs 13 residues. The V gene's germline CDR1 is SGHAT and CDR2 FQNNGV. Trimming stripped 1 base from V and 3 bases from J, with 6 bases between.

This chain links TRBV5-6 with TRBJ2-7; D perhaps matches TRBD2 (5 bases). This CDR3 has 14 residues. The V gene lost 3 bases and the J gene lost 0 bases, with 10 bases spanning the gap. Germline V lookup: CDR1 SGHDT, CDR2 YYEEEE. The CDR3 sequence: CASSYGESSYEQYF. CDR3 bases: TGTGCCAGCAGCTACGGGGAAAGCTCCTACGAGCAGTACTTC. Complete variable domain (other parts from reference TRBV5-6 and TRBJ2-7): DAGVTQSPTHLIKTRGQQVTLRCSPKSGHDTVSWYQQALGQGPQFIFQYYEEEERQRGNFPDRFSGHQFPNYSSELNVNALLLGDSALYLCASSYGESSYEQYFGPGTRLTVT.

Remarks on this clone: Additional DNA sequences in this sample encode the identical CDR3. The J gene is TRBJ2-1, the V gene TRBV5-1; 9 nucleotides agree with TRBD2. The V gene's germline CDR1 is SGHRS and CDR2 YFSETQ. There are 14 residues in the CDR3. With 5 bases clipped from V and 10 bases from J, the junction kept 10 bases outside the gene matches. The DNA for the CDR3 is TGCGCCAGCAGGGTAGCGGGGGCGGGGAACGAGCAGTTCTTC. It encodes CASRVAGAGNEQFF.

The gene calls are TRBV7-9 and TRBJ1-2; D unresolved. Germline-derived CDR1 and CDR2 are SEHNR and FQNEAQ (reference sequence). Trimming took 1 base from V and 1 from J, leaving 10 bases between them. The CDR3 is 15 amino acids. CDR3 sequence (DNA): TGTGCCAGCAGCTTAGTTCTGGACGGTAACTATGGCTACACCTTC. Encoded protein: CASSLVLDGNYGYTF.

V and J are TRBV4-1 and TRBJ1-1; possible D gene TRBD1, 5 bases. The CDR3 contains 18 residues. From germline, CDR1 is MGHRA and CDR2 YSYEKL. The V and J ends lost 0 bases and 2 bases respectively, with 19 bases between them. The CDR3 coding sequence is TGCGCCAGCAGCCAAGATAGGTCCGGGGTAAGGGGCAACACTGAAGCTTTCTTT. Protein sequence: CASSQDRSGVRGNTEAFF.

V gene TRBV5-6 combines with J gene TRBJ2-1; 7 bases are shared with TRBD2. Trimming removed 10 bases from V and 8 bases from J; junction bases left unmatched: 12. CDR3 length equals 13 residues. Germline CDR1 is SGHDT and CDR2 is YYEEEE. The CDR3 nucleotides read TGTGCCGGAAGCAGCGGGGCCAATGATGAGCAGTTCTTC. This codes for CAGSSGANDEQFF.

This clone was observed a few times. The rearrangement links TRBV29-1 to TRBJ1-2; D possibly corresponds to TRBD1 (5 bases). V was trimmed by 5 bases and J by 2 bases, leaving 12 bases between them. The germline CDR1 and CDR2 sequences are SQVTM and ANQGSEA. CDR3 length equals 13 residues. For the CDR3, the DNA is TGCAGCGTTACAGGAGAAGCGAACTATGGCTACACCTTC. Residues: CSVTGEANYGYTF.

The gene calls are TRBV27 and TRBJ1-5; D is unclear. This CDR3 spans 15 amino acids. The V gene's germline CDR1 is MNHEY and CDR2 SMNVEV (reference sequence). V dropped 1 base and J dropped 7 bases, with 14 bases sitting between them. The CDR3 protein is CASSLWGGNGQPQHF. DNA of the CDR3: TGTGCCAGCAGTTTATGGGGAGGAAATGGGCAGCCCCAGCATTTT.

The chain employs TRBV5-6 and TRBJ2-5, with no clear D. Looked up from germline, CDR1 is SGHDT and CDR2 is YYEEEE. The V and J ends lost 6 bases and 2 bases respectively, with 14 bases between them. This CDR3 is built from 14 residues. Here the CDR3 reads CASTSRAEQETQYF. The CDR3, as DNA: TGTGCCAGCACCTCCCGCGCGGAGCAAGAGACCCAGTACTTC.

This chain connects TRBV7-9 to TRBJ2-3; TRBD2 aligns across 8 bases. J lost 0 bases, V lost 5 bases, and 7 bases had no gene match. Per the germline V gene, CDR1 is SEHNR and CDR2 is FQNEAQ (reference sequence). The CDR3 runs 16 residues. CDR3 sequence: CASSPHAGGSTDTQYF. For the CDR3, the DNA is TGTGCCAGCAGCCCCCACGCGGGGGGTAGCACAGATACGCAGTATTTT.

This rearrangement joins TRBV6-1 to TRBJ2-7, with 9 positions matching TRBD1. The length of the CDR3 is 16 residues. Trimming took 1 base from V and 2 from J; bases not matched to a gene: 6. CDR1 and CDR2 from the germline V gene are MNHNS and SASEGT. As DNA, the CDR3 is TGTGCCAGCAGTGAAGTCTGGACAGGGGTCACCTACGAGCAGTACTTC. This sequence encodes CASSEVWTGVTYEQYF.

This clone was seen just once. The V gene is TRBV30, the J gene TRBJ2-6; D not resolved. V dropped 5 bases and J dropped 3 bases, with 11 bases sitting between them. The CDR3 consists of 14 residues. CDR1 and CDR2 from the germline V gene are GTSNPN and SVGIG (reference sequence). The CDR3 DNA is TGTGCCTGGGAAGAAGTATATGGGGCCAACGTCCTGACTTTC. Translating gives CAWEEVYGANVLTF. The complete variable domain, with remaining parts taken from reference TRBV30 and TRBJ2-6, reads SQTIHQWPATLVQPVGSPLSLECTVEGTSNPNLYWYRQAAGRGLQLLFYSVGIGQISSEVPQNLSASRPQDRQFILSSKKLLLSDSGFYLCAWEEVYGANVLTFGAGSRLTVL.

This clone occurred once. The rearrangement joins TRBV6-5 to TRBJ1-1, with 7 bases identical to TRBD1. V gave up 2 bases and J gave up 5 bases; unmatched junction bases: 2. CDR1 and CDR2 from the germline V gene are MNHEY and SVGAGI. The CDR3 has 13 amino acids. As DNA, the CDR3 is TGTGCCAGCAGTTACAGGGGGCGGACTGAAGCTTTCTTT. Residues: CASSYRGRTEAFF.

Remarks on this clone: Within the sample, other DNA sequences also encode this same CDR3. CDR3 sequence: CASSEGQGVTEAFF. CDR3 sequence (DNA): TGTGCCAGCAGTGAAGGCCAGGGTGTCACTGAAGCTTTCTTT. The genes are TRBV2 and TRBJ1-1, with a weak D call TRBD1 (5 bases). The V and J ends lost 1 base and 4 bases respectively, with 10 bases between them. The CDR3 loop spans 14 amino acids. The germline V gene encodes CDR1 SNHLY and CDR2 FYNNEI.

The chain employs TRBV29-1 and TRBJ2-2, with 10 bases aligning to TRBD2. Germline V gene data show CDR1 as SQVTM and CDR2 as ANQGSEA. The CDR3 is 14 amino acids. V lost 7 bases to trimming and J lost 6 bases; unmatched junction nucleotides: 8. Here the CDR3 DNA reads TGCAGCGCTGGGCCTAGCGGGAGCTCCGGGGAGCTGTTTTTT. Residues: CSAGPSGSSGELFF.

About this clone: Other DNA sequences in this specimen translate into the identical CDR3. The chain combines TRBV5-4 with TRBJ1-1; no firm D call. V was clipped by 1 base and J by 0 bases, with 7 bases between them. The germline V gene has CDR1 SGHNT and CDR2 YYREEE (reference sequence). CDR3 length: 14 amino acids. CDR3 sequence reads: CASSLRGMNTEAFF. The CDR3, as DNA: TGTGCCAGCAGCTTGCGAGGGATGAACACTGAAGCTTTCTTT.

The V and J genes are TRBV30 and TRBJ2-7; tentatively, D is TRBD1 or TRBD2 (5 bases each). The ends were cut back, 2 bases at V and 0 bases at J, with 20 bases in the middle. This CDR3 comprises 17 residues. CDR1 is GTSNPN and CDR2 is SVGIG in the germline V gene (reference sequence). CDR3 sequence (DNA): TGTGCCTGGAGTCCCCGCTCCGGGACGGGGAGCTCCTACGAGCAGTACTTC. Its protein is CAWSPRSGTGSSYEQYF.

This clone appeared once. Other DNA variants within this sample encode the same CDR3. V is TRBV9 and J is TRBJ2-7; 8 nucleotides agree with TRBD2. The CDR3 loop spans 15 amino acids. Germline trimming cut 0 bases from V and 3 bases from J; bases unmatched to any gene: 5. Germline V lookup: CDR1 SGDLS, CDR2 YYNGEE. The CDR3 sequence: CASSVAAGGNYEQYF. Here the CDR3 DNA reads TGTGCCAGCAGCGTAGCGGCGGGAGGAAACTACGAGCAGTACTTC.

As regards this clone: The same CDR3 is also encoded by other DNA sequences in this sample. The rearrangement joins TRBV27 to TRBJ2-3, with 15 bases identical to TRBD2. CDR1 MNHEY and CDR2 SMNVEV come from the germline V gene (reference sequence). The CDR3 runs to 15 residues. V gave up 6 bases and J gave up 3 bases; unmatched junction bases: 1. CDR3 sequence reads: CASRGLAGGTDTQYF. DNA of the CDR3: TGTGCCAGCAGGGGACTAGCGGGAGGTACAGATACGCAGTATTTT.

The V gene is TRBV30, the J gene TRBJ2-7; the D gene is possibly TRBD1 (6 bases). There are 11 residues in the CDR3. Between the trimmed V and J ends, which lost 5 bases and 5 bases, there was a span of 10 bases. Germline CDR1 is GTSNPN and CDR2 is SVGIG (reference sequence). Written as DNA, the CDR3 is TGTGCCTGGGGGGGACAAAACGAGCAGTACTTC. Its protein is CAWGGQNEQYF.